This T cell receptor beta chain came from a study of shared clonotypes between healthy human individuals. The V segment lost 7 bases and the J segment 4 bases; nucleotides outside the gene matches: 11. The CDR3 extends over 15 amino acids. The germline gives CDR1 MDHEN, CDR2 SYDVKM. Using immunoSEQ multiplex PCR, the repertoire was profiled, and TCRdb retains in-frame clones only, with some absent. The profile shows approximately 2.5 million clones, 93% of them singletons. Study-level findings and limits: Though the depth was large, rarefaction showed that sorted-subset sequencing was incomplete. Richness estimates generally favored naive over memory subsets. Only blood samples were collected, and tissue repertoires likely differ. It was anticipated that sequencing depth would influence how many clonotypes donors shared.

A note on this clone: Its antigen is not identified.

This receptor was taken from a man younger than 30 in good health. Some clones in this sample may be carry-over from other donors' samples. Input material: naive CD4+ T cells from PBMCs. As for subset: CD45RA+ positively selected. The V gene is TRBV28, the J gene TRBJ1-2; 8 nucleotides agree with TRBD1. In nucleotides, the CDR3 is TGTGCCAGCACCCCCCCGACAGGGGCAGGCTATGGCTACACCTTC. Protein product: CASTPPTGAGYGYTF.